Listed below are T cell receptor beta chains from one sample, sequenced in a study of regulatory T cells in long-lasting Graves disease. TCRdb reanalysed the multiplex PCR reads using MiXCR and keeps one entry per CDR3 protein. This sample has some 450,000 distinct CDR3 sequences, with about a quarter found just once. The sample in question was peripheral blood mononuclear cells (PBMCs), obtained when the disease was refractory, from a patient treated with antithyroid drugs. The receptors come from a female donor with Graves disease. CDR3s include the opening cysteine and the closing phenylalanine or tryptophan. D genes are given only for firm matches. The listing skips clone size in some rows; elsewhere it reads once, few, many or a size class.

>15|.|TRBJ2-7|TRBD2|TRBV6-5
TGTGCCAGCAGTTACTCTCGGACTAGCGGGAGCGAGCAGTACTTC
CASSYSRTSGSEQYF
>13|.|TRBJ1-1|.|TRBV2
TGTACCAGCAGCGCAGAGGGTGACACTGAAGCTTTCTTT
CTSSAEGDTEAFF
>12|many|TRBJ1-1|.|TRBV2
TGTGCCAACCGTGGGGGGCAAACTGAAGCTTTCTTT
CANRGGQTEAFF
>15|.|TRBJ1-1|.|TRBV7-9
TGTGCCAGCAGCCAACTCGGGATGATGAACACTGAAGCTTTCTTT
CASSQLGMMNTEAFF
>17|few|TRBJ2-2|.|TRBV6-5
TGTGCCAGCAGTTACGAAGGCAGGCCAACGAACACCGGGGAGCTGTTTTTT
CASSYEGRPTNTGELFF
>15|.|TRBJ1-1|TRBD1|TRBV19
TGTGCCAGTAGTATAGGCCCGGGACAGCACACTGAAGCTTTCTTT
CASSIGPGQHTEAFF
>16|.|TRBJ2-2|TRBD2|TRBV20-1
TGCAGTGCTAGACAACCTAGCGGGAGACCGAACGGGGAGCTGTTTTTT
CSARQPSGRPNGELFF
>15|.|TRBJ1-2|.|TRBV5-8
TGTGCCAGCAGCTTGAATTGGCGGTCAGGGTATGGCTACACCTTC
CASSLNWRSGYGYTF
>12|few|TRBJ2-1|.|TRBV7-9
TGTGCCAGCAGCTTAGTTGGTGGACAGAAGTTCTTC
CASSLVGGQKFF
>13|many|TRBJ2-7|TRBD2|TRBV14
TGTGCCAGCAGCCCGACTAGCGTCGACGAGCAGTACTTC
CASSPTSVDEQYF
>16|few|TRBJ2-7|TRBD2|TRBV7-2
TGTGCCAGCAGCTCAGGACTAGCGGAGGCCTCCTACGAGCAGTACTTC
CASSSGLAEASYEQYF
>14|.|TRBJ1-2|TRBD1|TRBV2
TGTGCCAGCAGTGAATTGACAGGGGTGGATGGCTACACCTTC
CASSELTGVDGYTF
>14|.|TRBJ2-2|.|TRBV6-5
TGTGCCAGCAGTTACTCTTTAAACACCGGGGAGCTGTTTTTT
CASSYSLNTGELFF
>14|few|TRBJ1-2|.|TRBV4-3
TGCGCCAGCAGCCAAGATGGCGGTCACGGCGGTCAGACCTTC
CASSQDGGHGGQTF
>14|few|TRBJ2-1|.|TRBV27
TGTGCCAGCAGGGCTGTGGGCCCCTACAATGAGCAGTTCTTC
CASRAVGPYNEQFF